Listed here are 10 T cell receptor beta chains from one sample, sequenced in a study of cytomegalovirus exposure and HLA in healthy donors. Researchers ran the PCR with 60 Vbeta and 13 Jbeta primers. The repertoire was sequenced with immunoSEQ multiplex PCR; TCRdb's copy has only in-frame clones and lacks some. The sample has over 70,000 clones. The sequenced sample consisted of PBMCs. The receptors shown here come from a woman in her thirties or forties in good health and CMV-seropositive.

This chain links TRBV6-4 with TRBJ2-6; D is possibly TRBD1 (6 bases). The V gene's germline CDR1 is MRHNA and CDR2 SNTAGT. The CDR3 has 16 residues. The ends were cut back, 0 bases at V and 4 bases at J, with 10 bases in the middle. CDR3 bases: TGTGCCAGCAGTGACTCTGGGACATCCGGGGCCAACGTCCTGACTTTC. It encodes CASSDSGTSGANVLTF.

V usage is TRBV7-9 and J usage is TRBJ2-2; tentative D call: TRBD2 (6 bases). Deletions cut 5 bases from V and 6 bases from J, with 13 bases between. In germline, CDR1 is SEHNR, CDR2 FQNEAQ (reference sequence). The CDR3 loop spans 14 amino acids. The CDR3 DNA reads TGTGCCAGCAGCCCAGTTCCGGGAGCCGGGGAGCTGTTTTTT. The encoded protein is CASSPVPGAGELFF.

The chain links TRBV11-3 to TRBJ1-1; the D gene is possibly TRBD1 (5 bases). The CDR3 totals 13 residues. The V gene lost 3 bases and the J gene lost 7 bases, with 12 bases spanning the gap. CDR1 and CDR2 (germline): SGHNT, YENEEA. The CDR3 protein is CASSFTRAGEAFF. DNA for the CDR3: TGTGCCAGCAGCTTTACCAGGGCTGGTGAAGCTTTCTTT. The full variable domain, completed using reference TRBV11-3 and TRBJ1-1, is EAGVVQSPRYKIIEKKQPVAFWCNPISGHNTLYWYLQNLGQGPELLIRYENEEAVDDSQLPKDRFSAERLKGVDSTLKIQPAELGDSAVYLCASSFTRAGEAFFGQGTRLTVV.

The chain couples TRBV21-1 to TRBJ2-5; TRBD1 was called by the table and not checked on the DNA. TRBV21-1 is a recognized pseudogene. The CDR3 extends over 16 amino acids. The CDR3 here is CASSKAQGISGETQYF. The CDR3 DNA is TGTGCCAGCAGCAAAGCACAGGGTATTTCGGGGGAGACCCAGTACTTC.

The chain employs TRBV5-3 and TRBJ1-2; 11 bases map to TRBD1. Being an ORF, TRBV5-3 has a function that is uncertain. CDR3 length: 18 residues. Trimming took 4 bases from V and 7 from J; bases not matched to a gene: 18. The CDR3 DNA reads as TGTGCCAGAAGCACAGGGACAGGGGGTACCCTCGGTACGAGTGGCTACACCTTC. Its protein is CARSTGTGGTLGTSGYTF.

The rearrangement uses TRBV27 and TRBJ1-2, with D perhaps TRBD1 (5 bases). V was clipped by 0 bases and J by 6 bases, with 11 bases between them. The CDR3 is made up of 14 amino acids. Germline V CDR1 and CDR2: MNHEY, SMNVEV (reference sequence). The CDR3 loop is CASSLSRGRDGYTF. In nucleotides, the CDR3 is TGTGCCAGCAGTTTATCGCGGGGGAGGGATGGCTACACCTTC.

V gene TRBV6-1 combines with J gene TRBJ2-2; the D is unclear. The CDR3 runs 14 residues. Germline V gene data show CDR1 as MNHNS and CDR2 as SASEGT. The V gene lost 1 base and the J gene lost 8 bases, with 11 bases spanning the gap. In DNA, the CDR3 is TGTGCCAGCAGTGAAGGCGGAGTGGTTGGGGAGCTGTTTTTT. Its protein product is CASSEGGVVGELFF.

The V and J genes are TRBV19 and TRBJ2-5; 8 nucleotides agree with TRBD1. The DNA end is more similar to TRBJ2-7, so the J call may be wrong. The CDR3 is 16 amino acids. The germline gives CDR1 LNHDA, CDR2 SQIVND (reference sequence). As DNA, the CDR3 is TGTGCCAGTAGCATGGGAGGAGGGACAGGTACCTACGAGCAGTACTTC. It specifies CASSMGGGTGTYEQYF.

The DNA of the CDR3 is TGTGCCAGCAGTGCAGTCGTAGCGGAAAAACTGTTTTTT. This codes for CASSAVVAEKLFF. The chain links TRBV6-1 to TRBJ1-4; D ambiguous. Trimming cost V 4 bases and J 8 bases, with 11 bases left between them. Germline CDR1 reads MNHNS; CDR2 reads SASEGT. CDR3 length: 13 residues.

A note on this clone: Compared with germline, one end of the junction differs, possibly owing to a read error. The gene calls are TRBV29-1 and TRBJ1-4; 10 positions agree with TRBD1. The CDR3 length is 16 residues. The germline CDR1 and CDR2 sequences are SQVTM and ANQGSEA. CDR3 sequence: CSVEGTGEGIQEKLFF. In DNA, the CDR3 is TGCAGCGTCGAAGGGACAGGGGAGGGTATTCAGGAAAAACTGTTTTTT. Combining the CDR3 with reference TRBV29-1 and TRBJ1-4 gives the whole variable domain SAVISQKPSRDICQRGTSLTIQCQVDSQVTMMFWYRQQPGQSLTLIATANQGSEATYESGFVIDKFPISRPNLTFSTLTVSNMSPEDSSIYLCSVEGTGEGIQEKLFFGSGTQLSVL.